The TCR beta chain under discussion was sequenced for a study of regulatory T cells in long-lasting Graves disease. Described time point: newly diagnosed GD, antithyroid drugs for less than 3 months. Scientists built the TCR library using RNA that was extracted from PBMCs. This clonotype was seen repeatedly, ten times or more. For TCR beta, libraries came from iRepertoire HTBI primers and Arm-PCR of CDR3 regions. A single record per CDR3 protein comes from TCRdb applying MiXCR to the multiplex PCR reads. The sample lists some 370,000 distinct CDR3 sequences; around 11% were seen once. Germline V gene lookup returns CDR1 MNHEY and CDR2 SVGAGI. The CDR3 has 17 amino acids. The ends lost 4 bases at V and 2 bases at J; junction bases unmatched: 11. The same sample was also used in a study of T cells in Graves' hyperthyroidism and ophthalmopathy.

The receptor's source is a young woman with Graves disease. The sequences come from peripheral blood mononuclear cells (PBMCs), collected at new diagnosis, from a patient treated with antithyroid drugs. The V and J genes are TRBV6-5 and TRBJ2-1, with 7 positions matching TRBD1. DNA of the CDR3: TGTGCCAGCAGTTCTCCAACGGACAGGTGCCCCTACAATGAGCAGTTCTTC. Translation: CASSSPTDRCPYNEQFF.